These 15 T cell receptor beta chains were sequenced from one sample in a study of low-dose radiotherapy and immunotherapy resistance in tumors. Covering alpha and beta chains, TRAV- and TRBV-specific primers were used for the first-strand cDNA. The authors ran around 18 PCR cycles to amplify TCRs with a constant-region primer and V-primer adapter. TCRdb independently ran MiXCR on the reads; one entry per CDR3 protein. The table includes tens of thousands of distinct CDR3 sequences, approximately 22% detected once. The time point: after trial treatment. Treatment described: LDRT plus nivolumab, ipilimumab, low-dose cyclophosphamide and aspirin (RACIN trial). Sequencing used PBMCs, obtained after low-dose radiotherapy plus immunotherapy. These receptors originate from a female donor with ovarian cancer.

This chain connects TRBV5-1 to TRBJ2-5; TRBD1 matches at 7 bases. The germline V gene encodes CDR1 SGHRS and CDR2 YFSETQ. CDR3 length: 15 amino acids. J was trimmed by 3 bases and V by 3 bases; bases with no gene match: 8. The CDR3 region has the DNA TGCGCCAGCAGCTCCGGGACAGTGCCTGAAGAGACCCAGTACTTC. This codes for CASSSGTVPEETQYF.

This clonotype was found once. This chain links TRBV4-2 with TRBJ2-7; 8 bases match TRBD2. The germline V gene has CDR1 LGHNA and CDR2 YNFKEQ. The CDR3 is made up of 15 amino acids. J was trimmed by 2 bases and V by 0 bases; bases with no gene match: 3. The CDR3 DNA reads as TGTGCCAGCAGCCAAGAGGCGGGGGGCGCCTACGAGCAGTACTTC. Translation gives CASSQEAGGAYEQYF.

This clonotype was detected ten times or more. The chain has TRBV19 and TRBJ2-7; D remains ambiguous. The CDR3 extends over 13 amino acids. Germline-derived CDR1 and CDR2 are LNHDA and SQIVND (reference sequence). V shed 9 bases and J shed 4 bases, with 16 bases lying between them. This chain's CDR3 is CASTSNSLYEQYF. CDR3 in DNA: TGTGCCAGCACCTCCAACAGCTTATACGAGCAGTACTTC.

This clonotype was detected ten times or more. CDR3 protein: CASSPPTTTGPPGGANVLTF. CDR3 bases: TGTGCCAGCTCGCCCCCAACAACTACAGGGCCCCCAGGTGGGGCCAACGTCCTGACTTTC. The chain combines TRBV18 with TRBJ2-6, with D maybe TRBD1 (6 bases). Germline V gene lookup returns CDR1 KGHSH and CDR2 LQKENI. The CDR3 totals 20 residues. Trimming took 6 bases from V and 3 from J, leaving 27 bases between them.

There are many counts of this clonotype. The chain uses TRBV11-3 and TRBJ2-1, with a weak D call TRBD1 (5 bases). The CDR3 has 13 residues. Germline CDR1 SGHNT, CDR2 YENEEA. The V end was cut by 0 bases, the J end by 9 bases, with 9 bases between. Here the CDR3 reads CASSLDRGSEQFF. The CDR3 nucleotides are TGTGCCAGCAGCTTAGATAGGGGAAGTGAGCAGTTCTTC.

There are many counts of this clonotype. The V gene is TRBV29-1, the J gene TRBJ2-5; TRBD1 aligns across 8 bases. Germline trimming cut 6 bases from V and 5 bases from J; bases unmatched to any gene: 5. CDR1 is SQVTM and CDR2 is ANQGSEA in the germline V gene. The CDR3 consists of 12 residues. This CDR3 is CSVDRVGETQYF. CDR3 in DNA: TGCAGCGTGGACAGGGTCGGGGAGACCCAGTACTTC.

The sample holds many counts of this clonotype. The chain uses TRBV12-3 or TRBV12-4 and TRBJ2-3; TRBD1 matches 8 bases. V gave up 5 bases and J gave up 2 bases; unmatched junction bases: 6. This CDR3 spans 15 amino acids. CDR3 region: CASSRPGGLTDTQYF. The CDR3 DNA reads TGTGCCAGCAGTCGACCAGGGGGCCTCACAGATACGCAGTATTTT.

This clonotype was recorded at least ten times. The rearrangement links TRBV7-2 to TRBJ2-1, with 9 bases that match TRBD1. Trimming took 5 bases from V and 4 from J; bases not matched to a gene: 6. This CDR3 has 15 amino acids. CDR1 SGHTA and CDR2 FQGNSA come from the germline V gene. The CDR3 is CASSRQGGGYNEQFF. For the CDR3, the DNA is TGTGCCAGCAGCAGACAGGGGGGTGGATACAATGAGCAGTTCTTC.

Many counts were recorded for this clonotype. V is TRBV27 and J is TRBJ1-4, with 7 bases matching TRBD1. Looked up from germline, CDR1 is MNHEY and CDR2 is SMNVEV (reference sequence). The length of the CDR3 is 17 residues. V was pared by 8 bases and J by 8 bases, with 20 bases of the junction left unmatched. This chain's CDR3 is CASGRLLQTGGGEKLFF. The CDR3 region has the DNA TGTGCCAGCGGTCGACTACTTCAAACAGGAGGGGGCGAAAAACTGTTTTTT.

This clonotype was recorded many times. V and J are TRBV7-2 and TRBJ2-6; D possibly uses TRBD1 or TRBD2 (5 bases each). This CDR3 has 17 residues. The germline V and J ends were trimmed by 5 bases and 1 base, with 15 bases remaining between them. CDR1 and CDR2 (germline): SGHTA, FQGNSA. In nucleotides, the CDR3 is TGTGCCAGCAGCCGAGGGGTCTCCGCGTCTGGGGCCAACGTCCTGACTTTC. As protein: CASSRGVSASGANVLTF.

This chain joins TRBV5-6 and TRBJ2-2; D uncertain. Germline V CDR1 and CDR2: SGHDT, YYEEEE. V was pared by 2 bases and J by 7 bases, with 9 bases between. The CDR3 has 13 amino acids. CDR3 region: CASSFLGLGELFF. For the CDR3, the DNA is TGTGCCAGCAGCTTCCTTGGCCTCGGGGAGCTGTTTTTT.

This clonotype was counted at least ten times. V gene TRBV20-1 combines with J gene TRBJ2-1, with D perhaps TRBD2 (7 bases). The CDR3 runs 14 residues. V was cut by 2 bases and J by 6 bases, with 14 bases left in between. Germline V gives CDR1 DFQATT, CDR2 SNEGSKA (reference sequence). The CDR3 DNA reads TGCAGTGCTAGACAGGGGAGGGGTGTCAATGAGCAGTTCTTC. Translating gives CSARQGRGVNEQFF.

With regard to this clonotype: The junction departs from germline at one end; a sequencing error may be responsible. The chain uses TRBV12-3 or TRBV12-4 and TRBJ1-5; D remains ambiguous. CDR3 length: 15 residues. CDR3 sequence reads: CTSSLAGGPGQPQHF. DNA for the CDR3: TGTACCAGCAGTTTAGCGGGAGGGCCGGGTCAGCCCCAGCATTTT.

Points on this clonotype: A far larger clone is off by one base, so a read error is likely. This sequence joins TRBV29-1 and TRBJ2-1, with TRBD1 identical over 8 bases. V was clipped by 7 bases and J by 10 bases; unmatched bases: 9. The CDR3 totals 12 residues. Germline values: CDR1 SQVTM, CDR2 ANQGSEA. In DNA form, the CDR3 reads TGCAGCGGAACGACAGGGGCCTACGAGCAGTTCTTC. Amino acids: CSGTTGAYEQFF.

This clonotype appeared many times. The V call is TRBV7-2, the J call TRBJ1-4; D remains unclear. CDR3 length: 14 amino acids. The V gene's germline CDR1 is SGHTA and CDR2 FQGNSA. Trimming took off 1 base at V and 8 bases at J, with 11 bases between the two ends. CDR3 protein: CASSLGLSGEKLFF. CDR3 DNA: TGTGCCAGCAGCTTAGGTTTGTCAGGCGAAAAACTGTTTTTT.